This TCR beta chain stems from a study of Graves' ophthalmopathy and Graves' hyperthyroidism. Turning to the study itself: Peripheral blood was obtained at first diagnosis, ahead of any treatment. Study outcomes and limitations: In blood appeared most of the expanded thyroid clonotypes whose frequency exceeded 0.001. Between ophthalmopathy and stable hyperthyroidism, a 13-signature model drew a separation with 87.88% sensitivity and 70% to 84% specificity.

Remarks on this clonotype: Its antigen is currently unknown. At one end the junction does not follow the germline gene, possibly because of a read error.

Germline V gives CDR1 ENHRY, CDR2 SYGVKD. The CDR3 spans 13 residues. The authors amplified TCR beta CDR3 regions, and they did so from RNA transcripts for repertoire sequencing. Amplification began with first-round RT-PCR using HTBI primers, then second-round multiplex PCR was performed. TCRdb independently ran MiXCR on the multiplex PCR reads; one entry per CDR3 protein. The sample lists hundreds of thousands of distinct CDR3 sequences, about 41% occurring once. The receptor's source is an adult man with Graves' ophthalmopathy. The V and J genes are TRBV10-3 and TRBJ2-5; 10 nucleotides agree with TRBD2. The sequenced sample was peripheral blood. The chain's CDR3 is CPINQREGETRYF. For the CDR3, the DNA is TGTCCCATCAATCAGCGGGAGGGGGAGACCCGGTACTTC.